The subject of this entry is one TCR beta chain. What it binds is not known. In germline, CDR1 is MNHEY, CDR2 SMNVEV (reference sequence). The CDR3 length is 14 residues. Between the trimmed V and J ends, which lost 1 base and 4 bases, there was a span of 10 bases. This sample was included in a study of OX40 agonist ivuxolimab in advanced cancers. Study summary: Patients' therapy was ivuxolimab, an antibody that acts as an agonist of OX40 (CD134). Patients undergoing dose escalation presented with hepatocellular carcinoma, melanoma, renal cell or head and neck cancer. Aged 23 to 79 with a mean of approximately 60 years, they were 75% to 85% male.

Whole-study findings and limits: Within 6 weeks, CD4+ and CD8+ blood T cells expanded clonally at 0.1 to 3.0 mg/kg.

The data were produced by immunoSEQ multiplex PCR, yet TCRdb's version contains in-frame clones alone and is incomplete. The data show tens of thousands of clones, 86% seen once. The chain employs TRBV27 and TRBJ1-1, with D possibly matching TRBD1 (5 bases). This sample comprised CD4+ or CD8+ T cells sorted from blood, obtained in a trial of the OX40 agonist ivuxolimab. The receptor was derived from an adult with an advanced solid tumor such as melanoma, head and neck, liver or kidney cancer. The CDR3 loop reads CASSLWGRGTEAFF. The CDR3 region has the DNA TGTGCCAGCAGTTTATGGGGTAGGGGCACTGAAGCTTTCTTT.